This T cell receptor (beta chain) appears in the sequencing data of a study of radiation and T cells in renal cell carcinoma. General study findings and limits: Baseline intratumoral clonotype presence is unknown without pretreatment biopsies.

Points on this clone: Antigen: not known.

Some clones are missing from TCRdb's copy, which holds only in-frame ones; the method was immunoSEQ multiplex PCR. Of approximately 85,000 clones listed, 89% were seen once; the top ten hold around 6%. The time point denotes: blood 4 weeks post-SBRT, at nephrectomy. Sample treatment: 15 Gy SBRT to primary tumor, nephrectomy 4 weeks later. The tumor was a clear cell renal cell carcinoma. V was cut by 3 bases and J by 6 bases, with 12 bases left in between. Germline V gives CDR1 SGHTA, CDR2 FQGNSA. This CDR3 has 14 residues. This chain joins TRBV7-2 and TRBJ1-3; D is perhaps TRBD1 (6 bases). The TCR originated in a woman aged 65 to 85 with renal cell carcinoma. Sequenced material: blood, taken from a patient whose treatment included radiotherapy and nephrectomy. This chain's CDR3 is CASSFSRGENTIYF. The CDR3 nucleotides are TGTGCCAGCAGCTTTTCCAGGGGCGAAAACACCATATATTTT.